One sample yielded the 11 T cell receptor beta chains listed below, sequenced in a study of blood T cells in healthy people across ages. A second about 7 to 12 cycle PCR used barcoded and J-beta primers. MiXCR, applied by TCRdb to the 5' RACE reads, yields one record per CDR3 protein. The sample includes over 950,000 distinct CDR3 sequences, 35% to 40% seen only once; the top ten take about an eighth. Material: blood. The receptors stem from a young man in good health.

The J gene is TRBJ1-6, the V gene TRBV9; the D gene is possibly TRBD1 (5 bases). Germline V gives CDR1 SGDLS, CDR2 YYNGEE. Trimming took off 0 bases at V and 9 bases at J, with 13 bases between the two ends. CDR3 length: 15 residues. The chain's CDR3 is CASSVEGRLSSPLHF. CDR3 in DNA: TGTGCCAGCAGCGTAGAGGGGCGGCTCAGTTCACCCCTCCACTTT. Variable domain in full (rest from reference TRBV9 and TRBJ1-6): DSGVTQTPKHLITATGQRVTLRCSPRSGDLSVYWYQQSLDQGLQFLIQYYNGEERAKGNILERFSAQQFPDLHSELNLSSLELGDSALYFCASSVEGRLSSPLHFGNGTRLTVT.

This clonotype was seen repeatedly, ten times or more. The chain couples TRBV29-1 to TRBJ2-1, with D possibly being TRBD2 (6 bases). V was trimmed by 5 bases and J by 4 bases, leaving 12 bases between them. From germline, CDR1 is SQVTM and CDR2 ANQGSEA. The CDR3 is made up of 13 amino acids. The CDR3 DNA is TGCAGCGTTTTGGGGGACTCTTACAATGAGCAGTTCTTC. Protein product: CSVLGDSYNEQFF.

This clonotype has a count of ten or more. The chain links TRBV10-1 to TRBJ1-1; no clear D. The germline V gene encodes CDR1 WNHNN and CDR2 SYGVQD (reference sequence). The CDR3 extends over 14 amino acids. Trimming shortened V by 1 base and J by 2 bases, and 8 bases separated the two germline ends. The CDR3: CASSELAENTEAFF. CDR3 bases: TGCGCCAGCAGTGAGTTGGCAGAAAACACTGAAGCTTTCTTT.

This clonotype was detected many times. V gene TRBV4-3 combines with J gene TRBJ2-5, with D unresolved. V lost 0 bases, J lost 5 bases, and 13 bases lay in between. Germline values: CDR1 LGHNA, CDR2 YSLEER. This CDR3 has 15 amino acids. The CDR3 here is CASSQDVSDGETQYF. The DNA for the CDR3 is TGCGCCAGCAGCCAAGATGTAAGCGATGGGGAGACCCAGTACTTC.

This chain uses TRBV4-3 with TRBJ1-1; no firm D call. The V end lost 0 bases, the J end lost 0 bases, and 11 bases lay between the germline ends. The CDR3 has 16 residues. Germline values: CDR1 LGHNA, CDR2 YSLEER. Written as DNA, the CDR3 is TGCGCCAGCAGCCAAGATTATAGACGGCTGAACACTGAAGCTTTCTTT. It codes for CASSQDYRRLNTEAFF.

This chain connects TRBV6-2 or TRBV6-3 to TRBJ2-1; 7 bases agree with TRBD2. With 5 bases clipped from V and 8 bases from J, the junction kept 18 bases outside the gene matches. CDR1 MNHEY and CDR2 SVGEGT come from the germline V gene. This CDR3 comprises 17 residues. The CDR3 DNA reads TGTGCCAGCAGTACCACGACTGGGCGGGGGTCTTTGTATGAGCAGTTCTTC. As protein: CASSTTTGRGSLYEQFF.

This clonotype came up once. The V and J genes are TRBV4-2 and TRBJ2-5, with TRBD1 as a possible D gene (6 bases). Germline CDR1 and CDR2: LGHNA and YNFKEQ. Trimming took off 2 bases at V and 4 bases at J, with 17 bases between the two ends. This CDR3 contains 16 residues. CDR3 region: CASSQRLQGIGETQYF. The DNA for the CDR3 is TGTGCCAGCAGCCAAAGACTACAGGGTATCGGAGAGACCCAGTACTTC.

The chain uses TRBV2 and TRBJ2-5, with D perhaps TRBD2 (6 bases). The germline V gene encodes CDR1 SNHLY and CDR2 FYNNEI. This CDR3 is 15 amino acids long. Trimming removed 8 bases from V and 3 bases from J, with 19 bases in between. The CDR3 bases are TGTGCCAGCGGCCGGGGGTCGATATCAAAAGAGACCCAGTACTTC. Residues: CASGRGSISKETQYF.

The chain uses TRBV11-3 and TRBJ2-2; the D gene is possibly TRBD2 (5 bases). V was clipped by 2 bases and J by 1 base, with 11 bases between them. The germline gives CDR1 SGHNT, CDR2 YENEEA. The CDR3 has 16 residues. The CDR3, as DNA: TGTGCCAGCAGCTTATATCCGGGGATGAACACCGGGGAGCTGTTTTTT. This sequence encodes CASSLYPGMNTGELFF.

The J gene is TRBJ1-5, the V gene TRBV30, with TRBD1 as a possible D gene (6 bases). The germline CDR1 and CDR2 sequences are GTSNPN and SVGIG (reference sequence). The CDR3 is 17 amino acids. V dropped 2 bases and J dropped 0 bases, with 17 bases sitting between them. The CDR3 loop reads CAWSPSRVTGSNQPQHF. The DNA for the CDR3 is TGTGCCTGGAGTCCATCGAGAGTGACAGGTAGCAATCAGCCCCAGCATTTT.

This clonotype turned up a few times. The chain employs TRBV4-1 and TRBJ1-5; D is ambiguous. Germline V gives CDR1 MGHRA, CDR2 YSYEKL. The V end lost 1 base, the J end lost 9 bases, and 13 bases lay between the germline ends. This CDR3 is 14 amino acids long. This chain's CDR3 is CASSQAPTLGPQHF. CDR3 coding DNA: TGCGCCAGCAGCCAAGCACCAACCTTAGGGCCCCAGCATTTT.